Following are 15 T cell receptor beta chains from one sample sequenced in a study of post-analysis software for immune sequencing data. Broader study findings: Patients had higher frequencies than controls of roughly five TRBV segments, including TRBV5-6, TRBV5-1 and TRBV20-1.

Sequencing libraries made from TCR beta cDNA carried unique molecular identifiers. TCRdb redid the calling of the PCR reads with MiXCR, one entry per CDR3 protein. The sample includes 600,000 to 750,000 distinct CDR3 sequences, approximately 59% of them seen just once. The antigens for these receptors are not known. Sample: blood. These receptors were taken from a girl under 10 years old with multiple sclerosis.

The chain couples TRBV29-1 to TRBJ2-1, with D perhaps assigned TRBD1 or TRBD2 (5 bases each). Between the trimmed V and J ends, which lost 6 bases and 0 bases, there was a span of 12 bases. This CDR3 region has 14 residues. The germline CDR1 and CDR2 sequences are SQVTM and ANQGSEA. CDR3 nucleotides: TGCAGCGTGAGGGGAGTTGGCTCCTACAATGAGCAGTTCTTC. This encodes CSVRGVGSYNEQFF.

The rearrangement uses TRBV4-2 and TRBJ2-1; unclear D gene. This CDR3 comprises 15 residues. V lost 0 bases to trimming and J lost 6 bases, with 12 bases between them. Germline CDR1 LGHNA, CDR2 YNFKEQ. CDR3 protein: CASSQDGVTTNEQFF. DNA of the CDR3: TGTGCCAGCAGCCAAGATGGGGTGACAACCAATGAGCAGTTCTTC.

This clonotype has only a few counts. V is TRBV3-1 and J is TRBJ2-4; unclear D gene. The DNA end favors TRBJ2-7, so the J call may be wrong. The germline CDR1 and CDR2 sequences are LGHDT and YNNKEL (reference sequence). The CDR3 spans 12 residues. This CDR3 reads CASSPSINEQYF. The CDR3 nucleotides read TGTGCCAGCAGCCCAAGTATCAACGAGCAGTACTTC.

The table lists this clonotype with a count of one. J is TRBJ1-1 and V is TRBV12-3 or TRBV12-4; D gene uncertain. The CDR3 extends over 14 amino acids. Trimming left V 6 bases short and J 3 bases short, with 14 bases between. Here the CDR3 reads CASRYEDGYTEAFF. In DNA form, the CDR3 reads TGTGCCAGCAGATACGAGGACGGATACACTGAAGCTTTCTTT.

The genes are TRBV7-2 and TRBJ2-7, with 8 bases matching TRBD2. Gene TRBJ2-4 matches the end of the DNA better, so the J call may be wrong. From germline, CDR1 is SGHTA and CDR2 FQGNSA. CDR3 length: 15 amino acids. Written as DNA, the CDR3 is TGTGCCAGCAGCTTGCAGCGGGGGAGGGAAAACATTCAGTACTTC. Its translation is CASSLQRGRENIQYF.

The V and J genes are TRBV6-1 and TRBJ2-1; 11 bases agree with TRBD2. The CDR3 sequence is 17 residues long. Trimming took 6 bases from V and 5 from J; bases not matched to a gene: 12. Germline loops: CDR1 MNHNS, CDR2 SASEGT. Here the CDR3 DNA reads TGTGCCAGCAGGCCCTTGAGGCTAGCGGGGGGCCACAATGAGCAGTTCTTC. Protein sequence: CASRPLRLAGGHNEQFF.

This clonotype has only one observation. One junction end disagrees with the germline gene, perhaps due to a read error. The V call is TRBV4-2, the J call TRBJ2-1, with 13 positions matching TRBD2. The length of the CDR3 is 15 residues. Germline CDR1 and CDR2: LGHNA and YNFKEQ. CDR3 nucleotides: TGTACCAGCAGCCCCGGACTAGCGGGGGTGGAAGAGCAGTTCTTC. Protein: CTSSPGLAGVEEQFF.

The V gene is TRBV7-2, the J gene TRBJ2-1; TRBD2 agrees at 10 bases. The ends lost 5 bases at V and 4 bases at J; junction bases unmatched: 14. The V gene's germline CDR1 is SGHTA and CDR2 FQGNSA. The CDR3 runs to 18 residues. The CDR3 sequence: CASSAAVAGGTLYNEQFF. CDR3 sequence (DNA): TGTGCCAGCAGCGCCGCGGTAGCGGGGGGAACATTATACAATGAGCAGTTCTTC.

The chain recombines TRBV7-9 with TRBJ1-1; D unclear. Germline CDR1 reads SEHNR; CDR2 reads FQNEAQ (reference sequence). The CDR3 loop spans 15 amino acids. Trimming removed 4 bases at V and 0 bases at J, with 12 bases between. The CDR3 reads CASSSGPTMNTEAFF. CDR3 bases: TGTGCCAGCAGCTCCGGACCGACAATGAACACTGAAGCTTTCTTT.

This chain uses TRBV7-9 with TRBJ1-6; no clear D gene. Per the germline V gene, CDR1 is SEHNR and CDR2 is FQNEAQ (reference sequence). V lost 4 bases and J 7 bases, leaving 20 bases between the germline ends. This CDR3 comprises 17 residues. The CDR3 spells CASSSLQTAVLNSPLHF. CDR3 nucleotide sequence: TGTGCCAGCAGCTCCCTCCAGACGGCCGTTCTGAATTCACCCCTCCACTTT.

The chain has TRBV10-3 and TRBJ1-2, with D hard to call. Germline assignment: CDR1 ENHRY and CDR2 SYGVKD. Trimming took off 5 bases at V and 4 bases at J, with 11 bases between the two ends. The CDR3 has 13 amino acids. The CDR3 bases are TGTGCCATCAGTTCGGAGGAGGGCTATGGCTACACCTTC. Translated, it gives CAISSEEGYGYTF.

The J gene is TRBJ1-1, the V gene TRBV30, with D possibly TRBD1 on 5 matching bases. Germline loops: CDR1 GTSNPN, CDR2 SVGIG (reference sequence). Trimming removed 7 bases from V and 0 bases from J, with 12 bases in between. The CDR3 runs to 13 residues. The CDR3: CAFQRGLNTEAFF. CDR3 bases: TGTGCCTTCCAACGGGGACTGAACACTGAAGCTTTCTTT.

The rearrangement uses TRBV6-1 and TRBJ2-1; D may correspond to TRBD1 or TRBD2 (5 bases each). CDR1 is MNHNS, CDR2 SASEGT, per germline. The V end was cut by 7 bases, the J end by 0 bases, with 13 bases between. The CDR3 loop spans 15 amino acids. The CDR3 region has the DNA TGTGCCAGCATCCCCGGGACCAACTCCTACAATGAGCAGTTCTTC. It codes for CASIPGTNSYNEQFF.

CDR3 region: CSVTSGSLNEQFF. CDR3 coding DNA: TGCAGCGTAACTAGCGGGAGTCTCAATGAGCAGTTCTTC. The chain uses TRBV29-1 and TRBJ2-1, with 11 bases aligning to TRBD2. V trimming: 6 bases; J trimming: 6 bases; junction bases outside the gene matches: 4. The CDR3 extends over 13 amino acids. Germline loops: CDR1 SQVTM, CDR2 ANQGSEA.

The chain links TRBV6-5 to TRBJ2-5; TRBD2 aligns across 12 bases. CDR1 is MNHEY, CDR2 SVGAGI, per germline. The CDR3 contains 15 residues. V gave up 5 bases and J gave up 11 bases; unmatched junction bases: 12. The CDR3 nucleotides are TGTGCCAGCAGTCCTCGACTAGCGGGAGAGGGTGAGCAGTACTTC. This encodes CASSPRLAGEGEQYF.